Sequencing of this T cell receptor beta chain was carried out in a study of blood T cell repertoires in COVID-19. At the level of the study: Some COVID-19 samples were acute and others convalescent; all came from the United States, Italy and Spain. T cells, B-cell-depleted T cells, or PBMCs provided the cDNA or gDNA that served as material.

Libraries were prepared by immunoSEQ multiplex PCR; TCRdb keeps only in-frame clonotypes and omits some of them. The sample yields approximately 140,000 clones, 84% seen once. CDR1 SGHRS and CDR2 YFSETQ come from the germline V gene. CDR3 length: 14 residues. V was trimmed by 2 bases and J by 1 base, leaving 7 bases between them. The sequence derives from a man between 60 and 75 years old with acute or convalescent COVID-19. This chain connects TRBV5-1 to TRBJ2-4, with D possibly being TRBD1 (5 bases). Sample: peripheral blood. The CDR3 DNA reads TGCGCCAGCAGCTTTGACAGCGCCAAAAACATTCAGTACTTC. Translated: CASSFDSAKNIQYF.